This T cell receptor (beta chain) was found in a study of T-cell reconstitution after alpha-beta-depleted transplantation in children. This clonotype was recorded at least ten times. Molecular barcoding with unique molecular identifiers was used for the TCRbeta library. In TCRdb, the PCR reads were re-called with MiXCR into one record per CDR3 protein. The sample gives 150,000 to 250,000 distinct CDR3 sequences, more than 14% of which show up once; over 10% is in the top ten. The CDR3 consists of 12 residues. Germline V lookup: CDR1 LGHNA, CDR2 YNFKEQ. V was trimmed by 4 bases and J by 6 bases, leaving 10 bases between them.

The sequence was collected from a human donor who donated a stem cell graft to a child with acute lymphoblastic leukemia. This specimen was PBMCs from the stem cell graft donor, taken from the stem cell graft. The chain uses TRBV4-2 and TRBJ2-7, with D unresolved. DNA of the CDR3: TGTGCCAGCAGCCGGCTGGTGGGCGAGCAGTACTTC. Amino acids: CASSRLVGEQYF.